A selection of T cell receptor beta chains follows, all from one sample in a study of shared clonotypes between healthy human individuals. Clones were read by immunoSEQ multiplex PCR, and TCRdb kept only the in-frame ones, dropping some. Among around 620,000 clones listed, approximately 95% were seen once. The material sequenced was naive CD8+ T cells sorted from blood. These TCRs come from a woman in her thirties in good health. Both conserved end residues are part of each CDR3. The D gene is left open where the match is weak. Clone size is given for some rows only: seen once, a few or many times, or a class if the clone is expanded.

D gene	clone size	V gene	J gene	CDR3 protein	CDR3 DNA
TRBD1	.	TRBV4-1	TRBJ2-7	CASSPAAGGNYEQYF	TGCGCCAGCAGCCCCGCGGCAGGGGGCAATTACGAGCAGTACTTC
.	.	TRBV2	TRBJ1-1	CASSEGQGRNTEAFF	TGTGCCAGCAGTGAAGGGCAGGGGCGTAACACTGAAGCTTTCTTT
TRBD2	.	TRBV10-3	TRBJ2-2	CAISVGTSGSNTGELFF	TGTGCCATCAGTGTCGGGACTAGCGGGAGTAACACCGGGGAGCTGTTTTTT
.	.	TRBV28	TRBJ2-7	CASSLYYEQYF	TGTGCCAGCAGTCTTTACTACGAGCAGTACTTC
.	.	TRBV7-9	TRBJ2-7	CASSLTGHEQYF	TGTGCCAGCAGCTTAACAGGCCACGAGCAGTACTTC
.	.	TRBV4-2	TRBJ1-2	CASSQGWKGTYGYTF	TGTGCCAGCAGCCAAGGCTGGAAAGGCACCTATGGCTACACCTTC
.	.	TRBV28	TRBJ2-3	CASSLVATDTQYF	TGTGCCAGCAGTTTGGTTGCCACAGATACGCAGTATTTT
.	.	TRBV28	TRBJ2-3	CASSLLPGTASRDTQYF	TGTGCCAGCAGTTTACTTCCGGGGACGGCGTCTCGCGATACGCAGTATTTT
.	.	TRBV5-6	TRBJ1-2	CASSLVDAANYGYTF	TGTGCCAGCAGCTTGGTGGATGCAGCAAACTATGGCTACACCTTC
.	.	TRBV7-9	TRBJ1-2	CASSTINEMTGGYTF	TGTGCCAGCAGCACAATAAACGAGATGACGGGTGGCTACACCTTC
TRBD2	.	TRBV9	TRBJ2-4	CASSHSGRGDIQYF	TGTGCCAGCAGCCATAGCGGGAGAGGGGACATTCAGTACTTC
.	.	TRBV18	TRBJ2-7	CASSPPPTRGTLSYEQYF	TGTGCCAGCTCACCACCGCCCACCCGGGGGACCCTCTCCTACGAGCAGTACTTC
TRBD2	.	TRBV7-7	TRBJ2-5	CASSLGASGSETQYF	TGTGCCAGCAGCTTAGGGGCTAGCGGGAGCGAGACCCAGTACTTC
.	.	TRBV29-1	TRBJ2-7	CSVEGAGASSEQYF	TGCAGCGTTGAGGGGGCCGGCGCTTCGAGCGAGCAGTACTTC
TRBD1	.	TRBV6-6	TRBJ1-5	CASSIRQGDQPQHF	TGTGCCAGCAGTATACGACAGGGCGATCAGCCCCAGCATTTT
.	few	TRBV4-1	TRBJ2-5	CASSQDTEETQYF	TGCGCCAGCAGCCAAGATACGGAAGAGACCCAGTACTTC
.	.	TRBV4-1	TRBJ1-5	CASSQAPQNSNQPQHF	TGCGCCAGCAGCCAAGCCCCGCAAAATAGCAATCAGCCCCAGCATTTT
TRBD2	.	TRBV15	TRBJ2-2	CATTSGTGGSGELFF	TGTGCCACCACGAGCGGGACGGGCGGCTCCGGGGAGCTGTTTTTT
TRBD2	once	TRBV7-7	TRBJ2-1	CASSSTSGAYNEQFF	TGTGCCAGCAGCTCGACTAGCGGGGCCTACAATGAGCAGTTCTTC
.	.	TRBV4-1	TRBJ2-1	CASSRLGGAGNEQFF	TGCGCCAGCAGCCGCTTAGGGGGAGCTGGGAATGAGCAGTTCTTC
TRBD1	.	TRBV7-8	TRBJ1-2	CASSSQGAAGYTF	TGTGCCAGCAGCTCACAGGGGGCGGCTGGCTACACCTTC
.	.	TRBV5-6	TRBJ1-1	CASSLKGLWGDTEAFF	TGTGCCAGCAGCTTGAAGGGTCTCTGGGGGGACACTGAAGCTTTCTTT
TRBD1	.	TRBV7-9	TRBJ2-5	CASSPEDRGSETQYF	TGTGCCAGCAGCCCGGAGGACAGGGGGTCGGAGACCCAGTACTTC
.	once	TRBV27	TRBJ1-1	CASSLSGSTEAFF	TGTGCCAGCAGTTTATCAGGGAGCACTGAAGCTTTCTTT
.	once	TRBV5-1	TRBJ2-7	CASSLTSGSSYEQYF	TGCGCCAGCAGCCTTACCTCAGGTAGCTCCTACGAGCAGTACTTC
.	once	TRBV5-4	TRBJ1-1	CASSGDGGDTEAFF	TGTGCCAGCAGCGGGGACGGAGGGGACACTGAAGCTTTCTTT
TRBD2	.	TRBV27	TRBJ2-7	CASSLSGGPYEQYF	TGTGCCAGCAGTTTGTCGGGAGGGCCCTACGAGCAGTACTTC
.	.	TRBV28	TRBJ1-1	CASRTQGATEAFF	TGTGCCAGCAGGACCCAGGGTGCCACTGAAGCTTTCTTT
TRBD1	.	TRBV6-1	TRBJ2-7	CASSEPPGQGYEQYF	TGTGCCAGCAGTGAGCCCCCGGGACAGGGCTACGAGCAGTACTTC
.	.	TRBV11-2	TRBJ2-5	CASSPERETQYF	TGTGCCAGCAGCCCAGAGCGGGAGACCCAGTACTTC
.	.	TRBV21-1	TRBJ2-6	CASSKGPPRASGANVLTF	TGTGCCAGCAGCAAAGGACCCCCCCGGGCCTCTGGGGCCAACGTCCTGACTTTC
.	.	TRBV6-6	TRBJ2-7	CASSYGASYEQYF	TGTGCCAGCAGTTATGGAGCTTCCTACGAGCAGTACTTC
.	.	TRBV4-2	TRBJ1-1	CASSQDGQEMNTEAFF	TGTGCCAGCAGCCAAGATGGGCAGGAGATGAACACTGAAGCTTTCTTT
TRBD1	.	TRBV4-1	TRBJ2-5	CASSHRQGAPAETQYF	TGCGCCAGCAGCCACCGGCAGGGGGCGCCGGCAGAGACCCAGTACTTC
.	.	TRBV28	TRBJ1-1	CASSWVLDTEAFF	TGTGCCAGCAGTTGGGTGTTGGACACTGAAGCTTTCTTT
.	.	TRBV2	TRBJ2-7	CASSDLGSYEQYF	TGTGCCAGCAGTGATCTGGGGTCCTACGAGCAGTACTTC
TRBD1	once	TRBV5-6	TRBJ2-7	CASSWTGGYEQYF	TGTGCCAGCAGCTGGACAGGGGGCTACGAGCAGTACTTC